This T cell receptor (beta chain) was documented in a study of blood T cell repertoires in COVID-19. Study-level background: T cells, B-cell-depleted T cells, or PBMCs supplied cDNA or gDNA.

This CDR3 is 19 amino acids long. Looked up from germline, CDR1 is MNHEY and CDR2 is SMNVEV (reference sequence). V lost 6 bases and J lost 3; bases outside the gene matches: 17. TCRdb keeps only in-frame clones here, not all; method: immunoSEQ multiplex PCR. The table has 250,000 to 300,000 clones, more than 65% seen once; the top ten hold 3.1%. The clonotype originates from a woman in her late teens or twenties with acute or convalescent COVID-19. The V call is TRBV27, the J call TRBJ2-2, with 9 nucleotides matching TRBD2. Material: peripheral blood. CDR3 amino acids: CASSHPSGGRARYTGELFF. The CDR3 region has the DNA TGTGCCAGCAGCCACCCGTCTGGCGGGAGGGCCAGGTACACCGGGGAGCTGTTTTTT.